This is a list of T cell receptor beta chains from one sample in a study of blood T cell repertoires in COVID-19. The data were produced by immunoSEQ multiplex PCR, yet TCRdb's version contains in-frame clones alone and is incomplete. The sample carries more than 90,000 clones, roughly 85% recorded once. Sequencing used peripheral blood. These receptors came from a woman aged 60-75 years with COVID-19, enrolled during active disease. CDR3s include the opening cysteine and the closing phenylalanine or tryptophan. The order of the fields is V gene, J gene, D gene, clone size, CDR3 DNA, CDR3 protein. A D gene is named only where the DNA matches it firmly. Clone size is not always given. Where it is, it says once, few, many or a class for expanded clones.

>TRBV7-8|TRBJ2-7|NA|NA
TGTGCCAGCAGCTACCAGGGATCCGACTACGAGCAGTACTTC
CASSYQGSDYEQYF
>TRBV6-5|TRBJ2-7|TRBD1|NA
TGTGCCAGCAGCAGTGACAGGGTTAGCTCCTACGAGCAGTACTTC
CASSSDRVSSYEQYF
>TRBV12-3/TRBV12-4|TRBJ1-1|NA|NA
TGTGCCAGCAGACTGAACAGGGCTGAAGCTTTCTTT
CASRLNRAEAFF
>TRBV7-9|TRBJ2-1|NA|medium-sized
TGTGCCAGCCTAACAAGTAGAAACAGAAACAATGAGCAGTTCTTC
CASLTSRNRNNEQFF
>TRBV28|TRBJ1-2|TRBD1|NA
TGTGCCAGCAGCTCAGGGGGCCGGGGTCATGGCTACACCTTC
CASSSGGRGHGYTF
>TRBV6-5|TRBJ2-4|NA|NA
TGTGCCAGCAGTCTCTCGGGGTCAAAAAACATTCAGTACTTC
CASSLSGSKNIQYF
>TRBV29-1|TRBJ1-2|NA|NA
TGCAGCGCGGTGAACAGGGAAAACTATGGCTACACCTTC
CSAVNRENYGYTF
>TRBV6-2/TRBV6-3|TRBJ1-5|NA|NA
TGTGCCAGCAGTATAACCGGGTCCCTAAATCAGCCCCAGCATTTT
CASSITGSLNQPQHF
>TRBV18|TRBJ2-7|NA|NA
TGTGCCAGCTCACCACAAGGCGGGGGCAACTACGAGCAGTACTTC
CASSPQGGGNYEQYF
>TRBV6-5|TRBJ1-2|NA|NA
TGCGCCAGCAGTTACTCGAAACGGGTAGCTAACTATGGCTACACCTTC
CASSYSKRVANYGYTF
>TRBV9|TRBJ1-2|TRBD1|NA
TGTGCCAGCAGCCTCTTGGACAGGGCTAACTATGGCTACACCTTC
CASSLLDRANYGYTF
>TRBV6-4|TRBJ2-5|TRBD2|NA
TGTGCCAGCAGTGACGTTAGCGGGGGGACCCAGTACTTC
CASSDVSGGTQYF
>TRBV19|TRBJ2-1|TRBD2|NA
TGTGCCAGTAGTATAGGGGGACTAGCGGCCTACAATGAGCAGTTCTTC
CASSIGGLAAYNEQFF
>TRBV29-1|TRBJ2-3|NA|NA
TGCAGCGTCTCCCGAGGGCGCGGCGATACGCAGTATTTT
CSVSRGRGDTQYF
>TRBV4-2|TRBJ1-1|NA|NA
TGTGCCAGCAGCCTAGGCGGTGTTGCTTTCTTT
CASSLGGVAFF
>TRBV27|TRBJ2-7|NA|NA
TGTGCCAGCAGTTTATTAGGGGGTCTCGAGCAGTACTTC
CASSLLGGLEQYF
>TRBV18|TRBJ1-1|TRBD1|NA
TGTGCCAGCTCGCCGGGACAGCATTCACCGGTTGACGCTTTCTTT
CASSPGQHSPVDAFF
>TRBV7-8|TRBJ1-6|NA|NA
TGTGCCAGCAGCTTAGTAACGCAGACCTATAATTCACCCCTCCACTTT
CASSLVTQTYNSPLHF
>TRBV5-1|TRBJ2-3|NA|NA
TGCGCCAGCAGCCAATTTACAGATACGCAGTATTTT
CASSQFTDTQYF
>TRBV7-3|TRBJ1-3|NA|few
TGTGCCAGGAGGGGCGGGAGCTCTGGAAACACCATATATTTT
CARRGGSSGNTIYF
>TRBV20-1|TRBJ2-1|NA|NA
TGCAGTGCTAGTCCGCACTCTGAGCAGTTCTTC
CSASPHSEQFF
>TRBV28|TRBJ1-2|TRBD1|NA
TGTGCCAGCAGTCAAACCGGGACAGGGGAAGTCTATGGCTACACCTTC
CASSQTGTGEVYGYTF
>TRBV7-2|TRBJ2-3|NA|NA
TGTGCCAGCAGCTTATCGGGCGGGGCCGATACGCAGTATTTT
CASSLSGGADTQYF
>TRBV18|TRBJ1-1|TRBD1|NA
TGTGCCAGCTCACCACGGCCACCGGGACAGGGCACTGAAGCTTTCTTT
CASSPRPPGQGTEAFF
>TRBV3-1/TRBV3-2|TRBJ1-3|NA|NA
TGTGCCAGCAGCTCGGGATACACCATATATTTT
CASSSGYTIYF
>TRBV16|TRBJ1-2|NA|once
TGTGCCAGCAGCCAAGGCCTCCAGGGGTATGGCTACACCTTC
CASSQGLQGYGYTF
>TRBV7-2|TRBJ2-7|TRBD1|NA
TGTGCCAGCAGCTTAGCCGGGACAGGTGCTTACGAGCAGTACTTC
CASSLAGTGAYEQYF
>TRBV19|TRBJ1-1|TRBD1|few
TGTGCCAGTACCCCGGGACAGGGGTCTGGGGACACTGAAGCTTTCTTT
CASTPGQGSGDTEAFF
>TRBV19|TRBJ2-7|TRBD1|once
TGTGCCAGTAGACGGGGACAGTCCTACGAGCAGTACTTC
CASRRGQSYEQYF
>TRBV5-4|TRBJ1-1|TRBD1|NA
TGTGCCAGCAGCTCAGGACAGGGGATTGAAGCTTTCTTT
CASSSGQGIEAFF
>TRBV10-3|TRBJ2-3|NA|NA
TGTGCCATCAGTGAGCCGAGTACTGATACGCAGTATTTT
CAISEPSTDTQYF
>TRBV5-1|TRBJ1-2|TRBD1|NA
TGCGCCAGCAGCTTGGAAGGGACAGAGTCGGGTGGCTACACCTTC
CASSLEGTESGGYTF
>TRBV7-9|TRBJ1-3|NA|NA
TGTGCCAGCATCATGTCGGGGAGCTCTGGAAACACCATATATTTT
CASIMSGSSGNTIYF
>TRBV19|TRBJ2-5|TRBD1|NA
TGTGCCAGTAGTATCAACAGGGGCGGAGAGACCCAGTACTTC
CASSINRGGETQYF
>TRBV11-2|TRBJ2-2|TRBD1|once
TGTGCCAGCAGCACACCAGGTGGACAGGGGCCGGCGAACACCGGGGAGCTGTTTTTT
CASSTPGGQGPANTGELFF
>TRBV20-1|TRBJ2-1|NA|few
TGCAGTGCCACTGACAACAATGAGCAGTTCTTC
CSATDNNEQFF
>TRBV6-5|TRBJ1-5|NA|NA
TGTGCCAGCAGTTACTCGTGGCAGGGCAATCAGCCCCAGCATTTT
CASSYSWQGNQPQHF
>TRBV29-1|TRBJ2-1|NA|NA
TGCAGCGTCTCCCTCGGAGCCCCCAATGAGCAGTTCTTC
CSVSLGAPNEQFF
>TRBV6-2/TRBV6-3|TRBJ2-5|NA|NA
TGTGCCAGCAGTGATCCCGGGACCCAGTACTTC
CASSDPGTQYF
>TRBV7-2|TRBJ1-5|TRBD1|NA
TGTGCCAGCAGCAGGAACAGGGGGTCGGAGCAGCCCCAGCATTTT
CASSRNRGSEQPQHF
>TRBV10-3|TRBJ2-7|TRBD1|NA
TGTGCCATCAGTGAGTCCTCGACAGGGGCGGCAGTGCAGTACTTC
CAISESSTGAAVQYF
>TRBV6-5|TRBJ1-1|TRBD1|NA
TGTGCCAGCAGGGAGACAGGGAATGGAGCTTTCTTT
CASRETGNGAFF